This T cell receptor (beta chain) was profiled in a study of shared clonotypes between healthy human individuals. About the study: Per-donor plates numbered three CD4 naive, three CD4 memory, two CD8 naive and one CD8 memory.

Study-wide results and limits: Naive subsets tended to show greater estimated richness than memory subsets. Clonotypes shared by all four sorted-subset donors had higher generation probabilities than non-shared clonotypes.

Comment on this clone: What it binds is unknown.

Germline assignment: CDR1 SNHLY and CDR2 FYNNEI. With 3 bases removed from V and 8 bases from J, the gap between germline ends came to 7 bases. The CDR3 runs 11 residues. Donors, healthy HIV-negative adults, lacked recent acute infections or vaccinations. This table comes from immunoSEQ multiplex PCR, and its TCRdb copy is limited to in-frame clones, with some not included. The sample includes approximately 2,000,000 clones, about nine tenths of them seen just once. The TCR was taken from a man between 18 and 29 years old in good health. Some clones in this sample may be carry-over from other donors' samples. The specimen was naive CD4+ T cells from PBMCs. The subset denotes: CD45RA+ positively selected. The rearrangement joins TRBV2 to TRBJ1-2; D ambiguous. The CDR3 DNA is TGTGCCAGCAGTGAGCAGTTGGGCTACACCTTC. Translating it yields CASSEQLGYTF.